Listed below are T cell receptor beta chains from one sample, sequenced in a study. One entry per CDR3 protein results from TCRdb running MiXCR on the RT-PCR reads. The table includes about 680,000 distinct CDR3 sequences, over 12% detected once. Sequenced: memory CD4+ T cells from blood. The receptor set was obtained from a female donor in good health, serving as a healthy control. Each CDR3 is given with its conserved first and last residue. The order of the fields is J gene, clone size, V gene, D gene, CDR3 protein, CDR3 DNA. A D gene is named only where the DNA matches it firmly. Part of the rows lack a size; the others show once, few, many or a class for expanded clones.

J: TRBJ2-5
size: -
V: TRBV20-1
D: TRBD2
CDR3: CSASRAGDVQETQYF
DNA: TGCAGTGCTAGTCGGGCGGGGGACGTACAAGAGACCCAGTACTTC

J: TRBJ1-6
size: -
V: TRBV20-1
D: -
CDR3: CSARRGLNSPLHF
DNA: TGCAGTGCTAGACGGGGACTTAATTCACCCCTCCACTTT

J: TRBJ2-5
size: many
V: TRBV7-2
D: -
CDR3: CASSLAGASETQYF
DNA: TGTGCCAGCAGCTTAGCGGGGGCATCAGAGACCCAGTACTTC

J: TRBJ2-7
size: many
V: TRBV5-1
D: -
CDR3: CASSVMSLGEQYF
DNA: TGCGCCAGCAGTGTTATGAGCCTCGGCGAGCAGTACTTC

J: TRBJ1-4
size: -
V: TRBV7-2
D: -
CDR3: CASSLAYGIGKLFF
DNA: TGTGCCAGCAGCTTAGCCTACGGGATCGGAAAACTGTTTTTT

J: TRBJ2-7
size: -
V: TRBV7-2
D: -
CDR3: CASSLEAAAHYEQYF
DNA: TGTGCCAGCAGCTTAGAGGCGGCGGCCCACTACGAGCAGTACTTC

J: TRBJ1-5
size: many
V: TRBV29-1
D: -
CDR3: CSVSDSQQPQHF
DNA: TGCAGCGTCTCCGACAGTCAGCAGCCCCAGCATTTT

J: TRBJ1-3
size: many
V: TRBV4-3
D: -
CDR3: CASSDWPQDAGNTIYF
DNA: TGCGCCAGCAGCGATTGGCCGCAGGACGCTGGAAACACCATATATTTT

J: TRBJ1-2
size: -
V: TRBV20-1
D: -
CDR3: CSARAGTLVGYTF
DNA: TGCAGTGCTAGAGCCGGGACACTAGTTGGCTACACCTTC

J: TRBJ2-5
size: -
V: TRBV5-4
D: -
CDR3: CASSTGAVETQYF
DNA: TGTGCCAGCAGCACCGGGGCGGTTGAGACCCAGTACTTC

J: TRBJ1-2
size: many
V: TRBV6-6
D: -
CDR3: CATRGYGYTF
DNA: TGTGCCACGCGGGGCTATGGCTACACCTTC

J: TRBJ2-2
size: many
V: TRBV20-1
D: -
CDR3: CSASRPLNTGELFF
DNA: TGCAGTGCTAGCCGGCCATTGAACACCGGGGAGCTGTTTTTT

J: TRBJ1-4
size: -
V: TRBV12-3/TRBV12-4
D: TRBD1
CDR3: CASRQTGTGPSEKLFF
DNA: TGTGCCAGCAGACAAACCGGGACAGGGCCTAGTGAAAAACTGTTTTTT

J: TRBJ2-5
size: few
V: TRBV7-2
D: TRBD2
CDR3: CASSSGASGKETQYF
DNA: TGTGCCAGCAGTTCCGGGGCTAGCGGAAAAGAGACCCAGTACTTC

J: TRBJ2-7
size: -
V: TRBV10-3
D: -
CDR3: CAISGGVGYEQYF
DNA: TGTGCCATCAGTGGGGGAGTAGGCTACGAGCAGTACTTC

J: TRBJ1-6
size: many
V: TRBV10-3
D: -
CDR3: CAISEEGNSPLHF
DNA: TGTGCCATCAGTGAGGAGGGGAATTCACCCCTCCACTTT

J: TRBJ2-2
size: few
V: TRBV12-3/TRBV12-4
D: -
CDR3: CASSFLGARDTGELFF
DNA: TGTGCCAGCAGTTTCTTGGGGGCTAGGGACACCGGGGAGCTGTTTTTT

J: TRBJ2-1
size: -
V: TRBV21-1
D: -
CDR3: CASSKVAWPSGSREDEQFF
DNA: TGTGCCAGCAGCAAAGTCGCTTGGCCTAGCGGGAGTAGGGAAGATGAGCAGTTCTTC

J: TRBJ2-1
size: few
V: TRBV27
D: TRBD2
CDR3: CASSLGLAGTPGDEQFF
DNA: TGTGCCAGCAGTTTAGGATTAGCGGGGACACCTGGGGATGAGCAGTTCTTC

J: TRBJ2-5
size: few
V: TRBV27
D: TRBD1
CDR3: CASSYNRGRETQYF
DNA: TGTGCCAGCAGCTACAACAGGGGCCGAGAGACCCAGTACTTC

J: TRBJ1-6
size: many
V: TRBV6-5
D: -
CDR3: CASSYARYNSPLHF
DNA: TGTGCCAGCAGTTACGCGAGATATAATTCACCCCTCCACTTT

J: TRBJ2-1
size: few
V: TRBV6-2/TRBV6-3
D: TRBD2
CDR3: CASSSPSGGLLNEQFF
DNA: TGTGCCAGCAGTAGCCCAAGCGGGGGTTTACTTAATGAGCAGTTCTTC

J: TRBJ1-2
size: few
V: TRBV12-3/TRBV12-4
D: -
CDR3: CASTKGAGRANYGYTF
DNA: TGTGCCAGCACCAAAGGTGCGGGCAGAGCTAACTATGGCTACACCTTC

J: TRBJ2-7
size: many
V: TRBV4-3
D: -
CDR3: CASSQTPSSEQYF
DNA: TGCGCCAGCAGCCAAACCCCGTCGAGCGAGCAGTACTTC

J: TRBJ2-5
size: few
V: TRBV30
D: -
CDR3: CAWSKVGGGNQETQYF
DNA: TGTGCCTGGAGTAAGGTCGGGGGTGGCAACCAAGAGACCCAGTACTTC

J: TRBJ2-7
size: few
V: TRBV2
D: -
CDR3: CASSEPSGTREQYF
DNA: TGTGCCAGCAGTGAACCCTCGGGAACTCGCGAGCAGTACTTC

J: TRBJ2-1
size: -
V: TRBV10-3
D: TRBD2
CDR3: CAISEGVAGGREQFF
DNA: TGTGCCATCAGTGAGGGCGTAGCGGGAGGGCGTGAGCAGTTCTTC

J: TRBJ2-7
size: few
V: TRBV5-1
D: TRBD2
CDR3: CASSRTGTSGEKQYF
DNA: TGCGCCAGCAGCAGAACCGGGACTAGCGGGGAAAAGCAGTACTTC

J: TRBJ1-6
size: -
V: TRBV7-8
D: -
CDR3: CASSHRRTRDSPLHF
DNA: TGTGCCAGCAGCCATAGACGAACGAGGGATTCACCCCTCCACTTT

J: TRBJ2-1
size: few
V: TRBV5-5
D: -
CDR3: CASSQGGSGYNEQFF
DNA: TGTGCCAGCAGCCAAGGGGGGAGCGGCTACAATGAGCAGTTCTTC

J: TRBJ2-3
size: few
V: TRBV12-3/TRBV12-4
D: -
CDR3: CASRKSGSTDTQYF
DNA: TGTGCCAGCAGAAAGAGCGGTAGCACAGATACGCAGTATTTT

J: TRBJ2-3
size: -
V: TRBV11-3
D: -
CDR3: CASSLAGNADTQYF
DNA: TGTGCCAGCAGCTTAGCAGGGAATGCAGATACGCAGTATTTT

J: TRBJ2-3
size: few
V: TRBV24-1
D: TRBD2
CDR3: CATSDPTLATSTDTQYF
DNA: TGTGCCACCAGTGATCCGACACTAGCGACTAGCACAGATACGCAGTATTTT

J: TRBJ1-1
size: many
V: TRBV2
D: -
CDR3: CASNYDTEAFF
DNA: TGTGCCAGCAATTACGACACTGAAGCTTTCTTT

J: TRBJ1-2
size: many
V: TRBV7-2
D: -
CDR3: CASSRDQNGYTF
DNA: TGTGCCAGCAGCCGGGATCAGAATGGCTACACCTTC

J: TRBJ2-7
size: few
V: TRBV18
D: TRBD2
CDR3: CASSPLPGGRIYEQYF
DNA: TGTGCCAGCTCACCTCTCCCCGGCGGGAGGATCTACGAGCAGTACTTC

J: TRBJ1-2
size: -
V: TRBV9
D: TRBD1
CDR3: CASSGDPHRGDYTF
DNA: TGTGCCAGCAGCGGGGACCCGCACAGGGGAGACTACACCTTC

J: TRBJ2-7
size: many
V: TRBV5-5
D: -
CDR3: CASSLGFVSYEQYF
DNA: TGTGCCAGCAGCTTGGGGTTCGTATCCTACGAGCAGTACTTC

J: TRBJ2-7
size: -
V: TRBV6-5
D: TRBD2
CDR3: CASSDGGAGTYEQYF
DNA: TGTGCCAGCAGTGACGGGGGAGCGGGAACCTACGAGCAGTACTTC

J: TRBJ2-5
size: -
V: TRBV9
D: -
CDR3: CASSVAPNNQETQYF
DNA: TGTGCCAGCAGCGTAGCCCCCAACAACCAAGAGACCCAGTACTTC

J: TRBJ1-1
size: -
V: TRBV5-4
D: -
CDR3: CASSLDQVEGTEAFF
DNA: TGTGCCAGCAGCTTGGATCAGGTTGAGGGAACTGAAGCTTTCTTT

J: TRBJ2-5
size: few
V: TRBV15
D: -
CDR3: CATSKGLAMKETQYF
DNA: TGTGCCACCAGCAAGGGACTCGCTATGAAAGAGACCCAGTACTTC

J: TRBJ1-1
size: few
V: TRBV4-3
D: -
CDR3: CASSPLVDFEAFF
DNA: TGCGCCAGCAGCCCCCTTGTGGACTTTGAAGCTTTCTTT

J: TRBJ2-2
size: many
V: TRBV6-5
D: -
CDR3: CASTPQGLANTGELFF
DNA: TGTGCCAGCACCCCCCAGGGTCTAGCGAACACCGGGGAGCTGTTTTTT

J: TRBJ1-1
size: many
V: TRBV29-1
D: -
CDR3: CSVWIGAGNTEAFF
DNA: TGCAGCGTTTGGATAGGGGCCGGGAACACTGAAGCTTTCTTT

J: TRBJ2-1
size: few
V: TRBV7-3
D: -
CDR3: CASSPGLGDEQFF
DNA: TGTGCCAGCAGCCCGGGACTGGGGGATGAGCAGTTCTTC

J: TRBJ2-5
size: many
V: TRBV29-1
D: -
CDR3: CSVEWRLQETQYF
DNA: TGCAGCGTTGAATGGCGCCTACAAGAGACCCAGTACTTC

J: TRBJ2-3
size: few
V: TRBV5-1
D: -
CDR3: CASSWVTVTDTQYF
DNA: TGCGCCAGCAGCTGGGTTACAGTGACAGATACGCAGTATTTT

J: TRBJ1-2
size: few
V: TRBV24-1
D: TRBD1
CDR3: CATSDPTRTGSYGYTF
DNA: TGTGCCACCAGTGACCCGACCCGGACAGGGTCCTATGGCTACACCTTC

J: TRBJ1-2
size: few
V: TRBV4-1
D: -
CDR3: CASSQERWAGDDRGYTF
DNA: TGCGCCAGCAGCCAAGAACGGTGGGCGGGGGACGATCGTGGCTACACCTTC

J: TRBJ1-3
size: -
V: TRBV6-5
D: -
CDR3: CASSRQEAGNTIYF
DNA: TGTGCCAGCAGTCGACAGGAGGCTGGAAACACCATATATTTT

J: TRBJ2-5
size: -
V: TRBV6-4
D: -
CDR3: CASSDTGWQGQETQYF
DNA: TGTGCCAGCAGTGACACGGGATGGCAAGGTCAAGAGACCCAGTACTTC